One and the same sample provided the 30 T cell receptor beta chains below, sequenced in a study of cytomegalovirus exposure and HLA in healthy donors. PCR used 60 Vbeta primers and 13 Jbeta primers. The assay was immunoSEQ multiplex PCR, and TCRdb's table has in-frame clones only and misses some. The sample includes about 170,000 clones. The sample consisted of PBMCs. Receptors were obtained from a woman aged 55-70 years in good health and CMV-seronegative.

V usage is TRBV5-6 and J usage is TRBJ2-5; D might be TRBD2 (6 bases). CDR1 and CDR2 (germline): SGHDT, YYEEEE. The CDR3 loop spans 15 amino acids. The V end lost 4 bases, the J end lost 5 bases, and 18 bases lay between the germline ends. Here the CDR3 DNA reads TGTGCCAGCAGCCTTGGACTATCGCGAAGGGAGACCCAGTACTTC. This translates into CASSLGLSRRETQYF.

The rearrangement joins TRBV2 to TRBJ1-6; D might be TRBD1 (5 bases). V dropped 4 bases and J dropped 6 bases, with 7 bases sitting between them. This CDR3 has 13 amino acids. Germline V lookup: CDR1 SNHLY, CDR2 FYNNEI. The CDR3 spells CASSGGSNSPLHF. In DNA form, the CDR3 reads TGTGCCAGCAGTGGGGGCAGTAATTCACCCCTCCACTTT.

The chain is built from TRBV7-9 and TRBJ1-2; no clear D gene. Germline CDR1 SEHNR, CDR2 FQNEAQ (reference sequence). Trimming stripped 1 base from V and 10 bases from J, with 22 bases between. The CDR3 has 16 residues. CDR3 amino acids: CASSLGPRSGFNDYTF. The DNA for the CDR3 is TGTGCCAGCAGCTTAGGTCCCAGGAGCGGGTTTAATGACTACACCTTC.

The gene calls are TRBV7-6 and TRBJ2-7; TRBD1 matches at 9 bases. The CDR3 sequence is 14 residues long. The V gene end was trimmed by 8 bases and the J gene end by 3 bases; junction bases not matched to a gene: 8. Germline V gene data show CDR1 as SGHVS and CDR2 as FNYEAQ. The CDR3 coding sequence is TGTGCCAGCGGACCCGGGACAGGGCACTACGAGCAGTACTTC. Its protein is CASGPGTGHYEQYF.

The chain is built from TRBV4-1 and TRBJ2-1; no clear D. CDR1 is MGHRA, CDR2 YSYEKL, per germline. The CDR3 is 15 amino acids. V gave up 4 bases and J gave up 2 bases, with 12 bases separating them. This CDR3 reads CASSRGAVTYNEQFF. The CDR3 DNA follows: TGCGCCAGCAGCCGTGGCGCGGTTACCTACAATGAGCAGTTCTTC.

This chain links TRBV7-2 with TRBJ1-1; no firm D call. V was shortened by 1 base and J by 2 bases, with 11 bases between the two germline ends. Germline CDR1 and CDR2: SGHTA and FQGNSA. The CDR3 consists of 15 residues. The chain's CDR3 is CASSLERGPNTEAFF. DNA for the CDR3: TGTGCCAGCAGCTTAGAGCGGGGTCCTAACACTGAAGCTTTCTTT.

This rearrangement joins TRBV4-2 to TRBJ1-2; D possibly corresponds to TRBD1 (5 bases). This CDR3 contains 18 residues. CDR1 is LGHNA, CDR2 YNFKEQ, per germline. Trimming pared 0 bases from V and 1 base from J, leaving 18 bases between. The CDR3 here is CASSQEIDRPGRNYGYTF. CDR3 bases: TGTGCCAGCAGCCAAGAAATCGATCGGCCAGGGCGTAACTATGGCTACACCTTC.

The chain carries TRBV7-9 and TRBJ2-1, with 8 bases aligning to TRBD1. CDR3 size: 12 residues. The J segment lost 15 bases and the V segment lost 0 bases, leaving 4 bases of the junction unmatched. Per the germline V gene, CDR1 is SEHNR and CDR2 is FQNEAQ (reference sequence). The CDR3 loop is CASSLAGTGSFF. The CDR3 coding sequence is TGTGCCAGCAGCTTAGCCGGGACAGGCTCGTTCTTC.

This chain connects TRBV9 to TRBJ2-2; possibly TRBD1 for D (6 bases). The CDR3 spans 14 residues. Germline CDR1 is SGDLS and CDR2 is YYNGEE. V lost 9 bases, J lost 6 bases, and 18 bases lay in between. The CDR3 DNA sequence: TGTGCCACCACGAGGGCAGGGGTTTCCGGGGAGCTGTTTTTT. Encoded protein: CATTRAGVSGELFF.

This chain connects TRBV5-1 to TRBJ2-1; D is possibly TRBD1 (5 bases). The germline V gene has CDR1 SGHRS and CDR2 YFSETQ. The CDR3 loop spans 14 amino acids. Deletions cut 2 bases from V and 6 bases from J, with 12 bases between. CDR3 residues: CASSLGDYFNEQFF. CDR3 coding DNA: TGCGCCAGCAGCTTAGGGGATTATTTCAATGAGCAGTTCTTC.

V is TRBV10-3 and J is TRBJ1-2; TRBD1 is a possible D gene (6 bases). Looked up from germline, CDR1 is ENHRY and CDR2 is SYGVKD. The CDR3 spans 13 residues. The V end lost 6 bases, the J end lost 0 bases, and 8 bases lay between the germline ends. The CDR3 reads CAIRQGPNYGYTF. The DNA of the CDR3 is TGTGCCATCAGACAGGGTCCTAACTATGGCTACACCTTC.

The rearrangement joins TRBV25-1 to TRBJ1-5; D is unclear. Looked up from germline, CDR1 is MGHDK and CDR2 is SYGVNS. The CDR3 loop spans 14 amino acids. The V end lost 4 bases, the J end lost 4 bases, and 11 bases lay between the germline ends. CDR3 bases: TGTGCCAGCAGTGCTTCGGGGTGGAATCAGCCCCAGCATTTT. Its protein product is CASSASGWNQPQHF. Combining the CDR3 with reference TRBV25-1 and TRBJ1-5 gives the whole variable domain EADIYQTPRYLVIGTGKKITLECSQTMGHDKMYWYQQDPGMELHLIHYSYGVNSTEKGDLSSESTVSRIRTEHFPLTLESARPSHTSQYLCASSASGWNQPQHFGDGTRLSIL.

The chain has TRBV27 and TRBJ1-2; TRBD1 might be the D (5 bases). Trimming removed 5 bases at V and 1 base at J, with 17 bases between. CDR1 and CDR2 (germline): MNHEY, SMNVEV (reference sequence). This CDR3 has 16 amino acids. CDR3 amino acids: CASSLLRTSGNYGYTF. The CDR3 nucleotides are TGTGCCAGCAGTCTCCTTAGGACATCGGGTAACTATGGCTACACCTTC.

The gene calls are TRBV5-1 and TRBJ1-6; 10 bases align to TRBD1. Per germline, CDR1 SGHRS and CDR2 YFSETQ. This CDR3 is built from 15 residues. V dropped 4 bases and J dropped 10; count of bases not matched to a gene: 8. The CDR3 DNA sequence: TGCGCCAGCAGCCACTATGGGACAGGGGTATCACCCCTCCACTTT. Amino acids: CASSHYGTGVSPLHF.

DNA for the CDR3: TGCAGCGCTAGGACAGGGCCCAATTCACCCCTCCACTTT. Encoded protein: CSARTGPNSPLHF. This chain links TRBV29-1 with TRBJ1-6, with 8 bases identical to TRBD1. The J segment lost 7 bases and the V segment lost 7 bases, leaving 6 bases of the junction unmatched. Germline CDR1 SQVTM, CDR2 ANQGSEA. This CDR3 has 13 residues.

The chain joins TRBV6-4 to TRBJ2-1; 7 nucleotides align to TRBD2. Germline CDR1 is MRHNA and CDR2 is SNTAGT. The junction had 7 bases not matched to a gene; V was cut back by 5 bases and J by 6 bases. This CDR3 region has 14 residues. The CDR3 coding sequence is TGTGCCAGCAGTCCGAGCGGGGAGGGCAATGAGCAGTTCTTC. It specifies CASSPSGEGNEQFF.

V is TRBV5-1 and J is TRBJ1-2; 7 positions agree with TRBD1. There are 15 residues in the CDR3. V lost 2 bases, J lost 3 bases, and 7 bases stayed unmatched. Germline lookup yields CDR1 SGHRS and CDR2 YFSETQ. For the CDR3, the DNA is TGCGCCAGCAGCTTAAGCCCCGACAGGGACTATGGCTACACCTTC. Translation gives CASSLSPDRDYGYTF.

The chain uses TRBV18 and TRBJ2-7, with TRBD1 matching 8 bases. J lost 7 bases, V lost 3 bases, and 8 bases had no gene match. CDR1 KGHSH and CDR2 LQKENI come from the germline V gene. This CDR3 has 14 residues. CDR3 DNA sequence: TGTGCCAGCTCACCGTGGCAGGGGGCGGGAGAGCAGTACTTC. Translating gives CASSPWQGAGEQYF.

The genes are TRBV6-1 and TRBJ2-2, with D possibly TRBD2 on 6 matching bases. The ends were cut back, 2 bases at V and 6 bases at J, with 13 bases in the middle. CDR3 length equals 15 residues. Germline values: CDR1 MNHNS, CDR2 SASEGT. The DNA for the CDR3 is TGTGCCAGCAGTGAACGTAGGGGAGGCTCCGGGGAGCTGTTTTTT. This gives the protein CASSERRGGSGELFF.

The genes are TRBV7-6 and TRBJ1-4; 12 bases map to TRBD1. The CDR3 length is 15 residues. The germline gives CDR1 SGHVS, CDR2 FNYEAQ. With V trimmed by 5 bases and J by 7 bases, 5 bases remained unmatched. The CDR3 region has the DNA TGTGCCAGCAGCCCCGGGACAGGGGGCTCTGAAAAACTGTTTTTT. It is translated as CASSPGTGGSEKLFF.

Here the CDR3 reads CASSVRDRGGNEQFF. The CDR3 DNA sequence: TGTGCCAGCAGTGTCCGGGACAGGGGTGGCAATGAGCAGTTCTTC. The chain joins TRBV2 to TRBJ2-1, with 10 positions matching TRBD1. Germline V gene sequence: CDR1 SNHLY, CDR2 FYNNEI. This CDR3 region has 15 residues. The junction had 6 bases not matched to a gene; V was cut back by 4 bases and J by 6 bases.

The chain joins TRBV5-1 to TRBJ2-5; D not certain. The V and J ends lost 2 bases and 4 bases respectively, with 15 bases between them. Germline lookup yields CDR1 SGHRS and CDR2 YFSETQ. This CDR3 comprises 15 residues. The CDR3 coding sequence is TGCGCCAGCAGCTTTCAGGCCCAGAACCTAGAGACCCAGTACTTC. Translating it yields CASSFQAQNLETQYF.

The chain joins TRBV4-2 to TRBJ2-1; TRBD2 aligns across 13 bases. The CDR3 spans 17 residues. V dropped 4 bases and J dropped 4; count of bases not matched to a gene: 7. The germline V gene encodes CDR1 LGHNA and CDR2 YNFKEQ. The CDR3 spells CASSRPGTSGTYNEQFF. The CDR3 nucleotides read TGTGCCAGCAGCCGGCCCGGGACTAGCGGGACTTACAATGAGCAGTTCTTC.

The chain employs TRBV4-1 and TRBJ1-2; D is unresolved. Trimming stripped 1 base from V and 2 bases from J, with 11 bases between. There are 15 residues in the CDR3. The germline gives CDR1 MGHRA, CDR2 YSYEKL. The CDR3 here is CASSQGAGRNYGYTF. CDR3 nucleotide sequence: TGCGCCAGCAGCCAAGGGGCGGGCAGGAACTATGGCTACACCTTC.

This sequence joins TRBV19 and TRBJ1-2, with D possibly being TRBD1 (6 bases). Germline V gene lookup returns CDR1 LNHDA and CDR2 SQIVND (reference sequence). This CDR3 is built from 17 residues. Trimming cost V 2 bases and J 5 bases, with 21 bases left between them. The CDR3 coding sequence is TGTGCCAGTAGTATATCCGGGGGGCGGAGGTTCCGTTATGGCTACACCTTC. It encodes CASSISGGRRFRYGYTF.

The genes are TRBV15 and TRBJ1-2, with 7 bases lining up with TRBD1. CDR1 is LNHNV, CDR2 YYDKDF, per germline (reference sequence). This CDR3 region has 15 residues. The V gene end was trimmed by 0 bases and the J gene end by 0 bases; junction bases not matched to a gene: 1. In DNA, the CDR3 is TGTGCCACCAGCAGAGATGGGACAGCTAACTATGGCTACACCTTC. Its protein product is CATSRDGTANYGYTF.

V is TRBV19 and J is TRBJ2-5, with 9 bases aligning to TRBD2. Germline CDR1 LNHDA, CDR2 SQIVND (reference sequence). V dropped 1 base and J dropped 4; count of bases not matched to a gene: 10. The CDR3 runs to 17 residues. CDR3 residues: CASSIVVSGGPLETQYF. Here the CDR3 DNA reads TGTGCCAGTAGTATAGTGGTAAGCGGGGGGCCCTTAGAGACCCAGTACTTC.

This rearrangement joins TRBV5-1 to TRBJ1-5, with D perhaps matching TRBD1 (5 bases). This CDR3 has 13 residues. The V and J ends lost 7 bases and 4 bases respectively, with 12 bases between them. The V gene's germline CDR1 is SGHRS and CDR2 YFSETQ. The CDR3 is CASSLGANQPQHF. CDR3 nucleotide sequence: TGCGCCAGCTCGCTAGGGGCAAATCAGCCCCAGCATTTT.

For the CDR3, the DNA is TGCGCCAGCAGCCCCGGACAGGCGTCGCTTCCTCCCTATGGCTACACCTTC. Protein: CASSPGQASLPPYGYTF. The chain recombines TRBV5-1 with TRBJ1-2; 7 nucleotides agree with TRBD1. This CDR3 is built from 17 residues. From germline, CDR1 is SGHRS and CDR2 YFSETQ. V was pared by 4 bases and J by 4 bases, with 16 bases of the junction left unmatched.

The CDR3 loop is CASSFRVFTEAFF. Written as DNA, the CDR3 is TGTGCCAGCAGCTTCAGGGTGTTCACTGAAGCTTTCTTT. This rearrangement joins TRBV5-8 to TRBJ1-1, with D perhaps TRBD1 (5 bases). This CDR3 spans 13 amino acids. V shed 2 bases and J shed 4 bases, with 9 bases lying between them. Looked up from germline, CDR1 is SGHTS and CDR2 is YDEGEE.